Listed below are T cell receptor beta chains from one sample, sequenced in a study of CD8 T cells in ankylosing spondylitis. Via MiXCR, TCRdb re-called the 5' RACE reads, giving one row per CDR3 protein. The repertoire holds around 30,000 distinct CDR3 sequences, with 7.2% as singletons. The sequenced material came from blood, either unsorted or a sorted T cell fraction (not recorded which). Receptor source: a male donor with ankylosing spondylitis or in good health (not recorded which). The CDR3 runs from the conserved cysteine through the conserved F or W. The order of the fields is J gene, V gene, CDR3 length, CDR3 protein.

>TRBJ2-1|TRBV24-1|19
CATSDPGLSGESSYNEQFF
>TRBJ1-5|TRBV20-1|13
CSATSPSNQPQHF
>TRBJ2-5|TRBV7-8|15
CASSLIYGTQETQYF
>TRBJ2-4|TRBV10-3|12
CAISEGQGIQYF
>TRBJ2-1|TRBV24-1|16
CATSDGWSDGYNEQFF
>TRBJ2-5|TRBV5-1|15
CASSLGASGQETQYF
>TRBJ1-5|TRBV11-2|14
CASSLDRSNQPQHF
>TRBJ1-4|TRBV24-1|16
CATSDPAREGDEKLFF
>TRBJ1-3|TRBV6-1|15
CASSARTFSGNTIYF
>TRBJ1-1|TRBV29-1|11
CSVEPGSEAFF
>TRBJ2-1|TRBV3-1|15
CASSQVWDLYNEQFF
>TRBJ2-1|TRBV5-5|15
CASSFGRSAYNEQFF
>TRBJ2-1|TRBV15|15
CATSRGRGHDNEQFF
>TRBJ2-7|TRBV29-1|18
CSVEVPLGLAGSSYEQYF
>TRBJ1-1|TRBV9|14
CASSVESGDTEAFF
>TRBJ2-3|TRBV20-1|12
CSALNRADTQYF
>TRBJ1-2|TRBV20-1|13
CSASYKRVEGYTF
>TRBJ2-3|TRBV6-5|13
CASRGAGGDTQYF
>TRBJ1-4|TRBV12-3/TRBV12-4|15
CASSKTGGTNEKLFF
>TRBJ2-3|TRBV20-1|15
CSALPLRGTVDTQYF
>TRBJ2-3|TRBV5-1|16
CANSPTSGSALDTQYF
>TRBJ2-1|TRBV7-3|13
CASSVLAGGEQFF
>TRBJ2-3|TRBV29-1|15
CSVEVPAGGDDTQYF
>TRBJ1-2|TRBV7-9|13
CASSRDTNYGYTF
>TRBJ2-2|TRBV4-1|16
CASSRGTGVEGGELFF
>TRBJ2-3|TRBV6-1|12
CASSADTDTQYF
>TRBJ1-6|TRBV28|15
CASSRQVLYNSPLHF
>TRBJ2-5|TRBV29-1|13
CSVEGSSGETQYF